The TCR beta chain described here comes from a study of T-cell memory formation after mild COVID-19. Points from the study as a whole: Contracting clones from day 15 to 85 showed balanced CD4/CD8; later expanders favored CD4+. Pre-infection memory contained some responding clones, which suggested that cross-reactive memory had joined.

Via MiXCR, TCRdb re-called the 5' RACE reads, giving one row per CDR3 protein. The repertoire holds 250,000 or so distinct CDR3 sequences, with over 15% as singletons. CDR3 length equals 16 residues. Trimming took 0 bases from V and 2 from J, leaving 14 bases between them. Looked up from germline, CDR1 is MGHRA and CDR2 is YSYEKL. Notes on this clonotype: Its antigen is undetermined.

This chain links TRBV4-1 with TRBJ2-7; D is undetermined. This receptor was obtained from a young man who had mild COVID-19 (a few samples of this study predate the infection). Cell type and time point are not known. Sequenced: PBMCs or a T cell subset sorted from them (not recorded which). This CDR3 is CASSQDPASRAYEQYV. The CDR3 DNA is TGCGCCAGCAGCCAAGATCCGGCTAGTAGGGCCTACGAGCAGTACGTC.